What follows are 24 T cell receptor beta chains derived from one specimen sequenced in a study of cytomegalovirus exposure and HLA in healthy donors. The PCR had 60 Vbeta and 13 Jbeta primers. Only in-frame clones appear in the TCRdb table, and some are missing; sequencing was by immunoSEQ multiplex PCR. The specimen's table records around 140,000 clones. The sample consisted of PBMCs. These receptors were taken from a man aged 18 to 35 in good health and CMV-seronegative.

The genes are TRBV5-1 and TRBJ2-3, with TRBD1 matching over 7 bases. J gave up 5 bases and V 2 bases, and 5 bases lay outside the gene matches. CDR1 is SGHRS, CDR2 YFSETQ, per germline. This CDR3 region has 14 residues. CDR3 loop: CASSLGQARDTQYF. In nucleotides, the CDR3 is TGCGCCAGCAGCTTAGGACAGGCGCGAGATACGCAGTATTTT.

The chain's CDR3 is CAVIAGGFSNEQFF. The DNA for the CDR3 is TGTGCCGTAATAGCGGGAGGGTTCAGCAATGAGCAGTTCTTC. This chain joins TRBV7-9 and TRBJ2-1, with TRBD2 identical over 11 bases. The V and J ends lost 11 bases and 6 bases, in that order; junction bases with no gene match: 9. Germline values: CDR1 SEHNR, CDR2 FQNEAQ (reference sequence). There are 14 residues in the CDR3.

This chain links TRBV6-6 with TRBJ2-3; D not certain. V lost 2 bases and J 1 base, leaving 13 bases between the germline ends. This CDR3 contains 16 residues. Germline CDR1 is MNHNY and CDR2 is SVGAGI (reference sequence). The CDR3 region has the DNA TGTGCCAGCAGTTACAACGCTGGGCGTGGCACAGATACGCAGTATTTT. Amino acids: CASSYNAGRGTDTQYF.

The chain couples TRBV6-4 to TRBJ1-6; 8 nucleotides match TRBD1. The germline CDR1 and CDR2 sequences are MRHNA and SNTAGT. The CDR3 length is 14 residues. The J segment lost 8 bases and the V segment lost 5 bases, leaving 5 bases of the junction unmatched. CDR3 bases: TGTGCCAGCAGTCCAGACAGGGGTGATTCACCCCTCCACTTT. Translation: CASSPDRGDSPLHF.

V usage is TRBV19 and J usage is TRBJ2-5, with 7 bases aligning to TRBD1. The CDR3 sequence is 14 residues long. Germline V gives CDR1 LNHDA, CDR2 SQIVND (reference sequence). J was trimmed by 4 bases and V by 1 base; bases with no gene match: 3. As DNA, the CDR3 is TGTGCCAGTAGTATAGTAGGGGGCCTAGAGACCCAGTACTTC. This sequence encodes CASSIVGGLETQYF.

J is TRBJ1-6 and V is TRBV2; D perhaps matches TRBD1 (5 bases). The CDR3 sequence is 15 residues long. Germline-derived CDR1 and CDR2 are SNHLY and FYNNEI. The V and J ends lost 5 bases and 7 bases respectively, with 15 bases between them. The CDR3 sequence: CASSRRRDPNSPLHF. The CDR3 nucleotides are TGTGCCAGCAGTCGGAGGCGGGACCCAAATTCACCCCTCCACTTT.

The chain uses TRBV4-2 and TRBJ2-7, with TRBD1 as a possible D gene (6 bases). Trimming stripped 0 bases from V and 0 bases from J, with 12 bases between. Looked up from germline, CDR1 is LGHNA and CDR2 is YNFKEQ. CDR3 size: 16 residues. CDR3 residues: CASSQDAKGGSYEQYF. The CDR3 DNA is TGTGCCAGCAGCCAAGATGCCAAAGGGGGCTCCTACGAGCAGTACTTC.

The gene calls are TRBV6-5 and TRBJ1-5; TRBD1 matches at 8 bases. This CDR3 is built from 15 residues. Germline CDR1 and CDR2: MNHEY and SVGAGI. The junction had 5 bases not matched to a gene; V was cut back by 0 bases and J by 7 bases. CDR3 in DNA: TGTGCCAGCAGTTACTCGGGGACAGGAGACCAGCCCCAGCATTTT. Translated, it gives CASSYSGTGDQPQHF.

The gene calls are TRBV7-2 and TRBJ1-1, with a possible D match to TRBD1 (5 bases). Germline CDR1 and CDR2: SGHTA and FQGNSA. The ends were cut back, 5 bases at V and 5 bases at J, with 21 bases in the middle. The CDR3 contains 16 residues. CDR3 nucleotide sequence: TGTGCCAGCAGCACGGTTCGTAACGGTGGGGGGACTGAAGCTTTCTTT. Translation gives CASSTVRNGGGTEAFF. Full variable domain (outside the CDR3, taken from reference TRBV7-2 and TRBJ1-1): GAGVSQSPSNKVTEKGKDVELRCDPISGHTALYWYRQSLGQGLEFLIYFQGNSAPDKSGLPSDRFSAERTGGSVSTLTIQRTQQEDSAVYLCASSTVRNGGGTEAFFGQGTRLTVV.

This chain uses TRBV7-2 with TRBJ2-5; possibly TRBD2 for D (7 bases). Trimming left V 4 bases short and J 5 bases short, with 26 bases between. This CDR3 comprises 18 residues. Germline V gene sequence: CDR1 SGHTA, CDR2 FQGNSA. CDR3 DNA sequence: TGTGCCAGCAGCTCAACCAAGCGAAGTAGGGGGGGCGGGGAGACCCAGTACTTC. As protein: CASSSTKRSRGGGETQYF.

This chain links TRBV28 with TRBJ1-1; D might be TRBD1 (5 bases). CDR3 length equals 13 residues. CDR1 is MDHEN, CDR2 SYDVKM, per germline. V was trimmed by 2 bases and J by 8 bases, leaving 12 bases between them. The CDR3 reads CASSLSAGVEAFF. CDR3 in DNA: TGTGCCAGCAGTTTAAGCGCGGGGGTGGAAGCTTTCTTT. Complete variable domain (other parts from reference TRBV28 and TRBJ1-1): DVKVTQSSRYLVKRTGEKVFLECVQDMDHENMFWYRQDPGLGLRLIYFSYDVKMKEKGDIPEGYSVSREKKERFSLILESASTNQTSMYLCASSLSAGVEAFFGQGTRLTVV.

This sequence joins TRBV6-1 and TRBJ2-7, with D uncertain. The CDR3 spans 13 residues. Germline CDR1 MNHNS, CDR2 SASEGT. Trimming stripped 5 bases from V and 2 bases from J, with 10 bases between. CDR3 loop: CASSLVLAYEQYF. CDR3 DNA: TGTGCCAGCAGTCTCGTGCTAGCCTACGAGCAGTACTTC.

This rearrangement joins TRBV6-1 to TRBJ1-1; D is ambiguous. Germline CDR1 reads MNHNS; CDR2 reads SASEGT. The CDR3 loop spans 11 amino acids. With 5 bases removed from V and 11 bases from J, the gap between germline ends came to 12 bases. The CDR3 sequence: CASSLDAVAFF. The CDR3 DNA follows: TGTGCCAGCAGTCTTGACGCGGTTGCTTTCTTT.

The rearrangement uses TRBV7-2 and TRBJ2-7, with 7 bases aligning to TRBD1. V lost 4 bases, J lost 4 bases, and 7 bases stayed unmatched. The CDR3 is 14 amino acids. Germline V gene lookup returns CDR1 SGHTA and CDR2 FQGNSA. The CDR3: CASSSTTGFYEQYF. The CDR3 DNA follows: TGTGCCAGCAGCTCTACGACAGGGTTTTACGAGCAGTACTTC. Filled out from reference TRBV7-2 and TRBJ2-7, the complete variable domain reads GAGVSQSPSNKVTEKGKDVELRCDPISGHTALYWYRQSLGQGLEFLIYFQGNSAPDKSGLPSDRFSAERTGGSVSTLTIQRTQQEDSAVYLCASSSTTGFYEQYFGPGTRLTVT.

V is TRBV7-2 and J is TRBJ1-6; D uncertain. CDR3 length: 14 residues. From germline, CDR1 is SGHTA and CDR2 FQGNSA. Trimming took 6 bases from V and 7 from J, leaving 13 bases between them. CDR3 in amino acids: CASSLPPSNSPLHF. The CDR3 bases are TGTGCCAGCAGTCTACCCCCCTCGAATTCACCCCTCCACTTT.

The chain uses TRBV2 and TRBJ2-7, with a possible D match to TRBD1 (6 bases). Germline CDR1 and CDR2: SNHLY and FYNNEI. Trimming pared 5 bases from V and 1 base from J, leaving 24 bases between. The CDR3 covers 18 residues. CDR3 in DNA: TGTGCCAGCAGTCAGGCCGCGTCTGAGGGGGACCTGTCCTACGAGCAGTACTTC. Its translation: CASSQAASEGDLSYEQYF.

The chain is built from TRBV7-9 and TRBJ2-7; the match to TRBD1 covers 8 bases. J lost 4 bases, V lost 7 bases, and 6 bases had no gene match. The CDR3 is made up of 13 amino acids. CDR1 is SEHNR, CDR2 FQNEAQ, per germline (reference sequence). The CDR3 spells CASTAGGPYEQYF. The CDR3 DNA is TGTGCCAGCACGGCAGGGGGCCCATACGAGCAGTACTTC. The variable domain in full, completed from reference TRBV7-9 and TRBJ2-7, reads DTGVSQNPRHKITKRGQNVTFRCDPISEHNRLYWYRQTLGQGPEFLTYFQNEAQLEKSRLLSDRFSAERPKGSFSTLEIQRTEQGDSAMYLCASTAGGPYEQYFGPGTRLTVT.

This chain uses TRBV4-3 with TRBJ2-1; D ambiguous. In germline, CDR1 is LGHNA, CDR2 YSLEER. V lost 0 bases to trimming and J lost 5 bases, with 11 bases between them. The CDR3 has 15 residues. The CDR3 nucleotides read TGCGCCAGCAGCCAAGATGTGGTAGCTGACAATGAGCAGTTCTTC. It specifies CASSQDVVADNEQFF.

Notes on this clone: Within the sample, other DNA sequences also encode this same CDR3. CDR3 sequence reads: CASSSRGRETQYF. CDR3 DNA sequence: TGTGCCAGCAGTTCCAGGGGGCGGGAGACCCAGTACTTC. The V call is TRBV27, the J call TRBJ2-5, with 8 bases lining up with TRBD1. Trimming at V came to 4 bases and at J to 5 bases, leaving 3 bases not matched to a gene. The CDR3 extends over 13 amino acids. Looked up from germline, CDR1 is MNHEY and CDR2 is SMNVEV (reference sequence).

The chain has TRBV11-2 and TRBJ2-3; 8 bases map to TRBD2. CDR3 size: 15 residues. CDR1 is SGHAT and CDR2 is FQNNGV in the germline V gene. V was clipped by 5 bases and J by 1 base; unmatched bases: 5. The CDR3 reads CASSANSGGTDTQYF. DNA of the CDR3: TGTGCCAGCAGCGCTAATAGCGGGGGCACAGATACGCAGTATTTT.

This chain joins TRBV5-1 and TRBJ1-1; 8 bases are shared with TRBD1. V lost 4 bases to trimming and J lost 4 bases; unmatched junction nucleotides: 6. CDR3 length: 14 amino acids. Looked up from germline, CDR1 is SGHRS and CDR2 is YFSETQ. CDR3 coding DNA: TGCGCCAGCAGCCAGGACAGGGAGGGCACTGAAGCTTTCTTT. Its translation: CASSQDREGTEAFF.

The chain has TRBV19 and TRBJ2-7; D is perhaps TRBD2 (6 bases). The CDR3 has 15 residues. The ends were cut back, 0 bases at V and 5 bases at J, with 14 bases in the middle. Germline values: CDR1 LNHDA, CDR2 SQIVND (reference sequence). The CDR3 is CASSIDLRGGDEQYF. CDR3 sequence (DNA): TGTGCCAGTAGTATAGATCTAAGGGGCGGGGACGAGCAGTACTTC.

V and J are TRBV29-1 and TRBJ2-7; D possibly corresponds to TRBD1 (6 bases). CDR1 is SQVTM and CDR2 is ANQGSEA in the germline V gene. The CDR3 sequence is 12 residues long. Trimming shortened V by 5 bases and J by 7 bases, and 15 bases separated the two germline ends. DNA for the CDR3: TGCAGCGTTAGGCATCGGACAGAGGAGCAGTACTTC. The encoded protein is CSVRHRTEEQYF.

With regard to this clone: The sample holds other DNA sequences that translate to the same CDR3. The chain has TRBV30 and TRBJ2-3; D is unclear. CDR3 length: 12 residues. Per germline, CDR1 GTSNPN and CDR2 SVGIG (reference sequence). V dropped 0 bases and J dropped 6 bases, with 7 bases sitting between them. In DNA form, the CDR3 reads TGTGCCTGGAGTGTCCTTGCGGATACGCAGTATTTT. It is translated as CAWSVLADTQYF. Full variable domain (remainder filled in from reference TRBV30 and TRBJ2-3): SQTIHQWPATLVQPVGSPLSLECTVEGTSNPNLYWYRQAAGRGLQLLFYSVGIGQISSEVPQNLSASRPQDRQFILSSKKLLLSDSGFYLCAWSVLADTQYFGPGTRLTVL.